The 6 T cell receptor beta chains reported below all come from one sample, sequenced in a study of blood T cell repertoires in COVID-19. Using immunoSEQ multiplex PCR, the repertoire was profiled, and TCRdb retains in-frame clones only, with some absent. The sample shows about 89,000 clones, around four fifths of them seen only once. The specimen sequenced was peripheral blood. The receptors shown here come from a man between 65 and 85 years old with acute or convalescent COVID-19.

The CDR3 DNA reads as TGTGCTTCATGGAGTAGCGGGAGAGATACGCAGTATTTT. This translates into CASWSSGRDTQYF. The chain joins TRBV28 to TRBJ2-3; the match to TRBD2 covers 9 bases. Germline V gene data show CDR1 as MDHEN and CDR2 as SYDVKM. The CDR3 is made up of 13 amino acids.

The count of this clone is one. The chain has TRBV2 and TRBJ1-4; 7 nucleotides match TRBD1. CDR3 length: 16 residues. From germline, CDR1 is SNHLY and CDR2 FYNNEI. V was pared by 3 bases and J by 5 bases, with 9 bases of the junction left unmatched. Written as DNA, the CDR3 is TGTGCCAGCAGTGACGGCGACAGGGTACTAAATGAAAAACTGTTTTTT. As protein: CASSDGDRVLNEKLFF.

The chain has TRBV7-3 and TRBJ1-2; 7 nucleotides line up with TRBD1. Per germline, CDR1 SGHTA and CDR2 FQGTGA. Trimming took 4 bases from V and 4 from J; bases not matched to a gene: 3. The CDR3 has 13 amino acids. The CDR3 nucleotides read TGTGCCAGCAGCTCAGACAGGGCCTATGGCTACACCTTC. Amino acid sequence: CASSSDRAYGYTF.

The gene calls are TRBV7-3 and TRBJ2-5, with D perhaps TRBD1 (5 bases). Trimming pared 5 bases from V and 1 base from J, leaving 14 bases between. The CDR3 sequence is 15 residues long. Germline V gene sequence: CDR1 SGHTA, CDR2 FQGTGA. CDR3 in DNA: TGTGCCAGCAGCCCATTTCCCGACAGCCAAGAGACCCAGTACTTC. It specifies CASSPFPDSQETQYF.

This chain connects TRBV19 to TRBJ1-5; D ambiguous. V shed 5 bases and J shed 3 bases, with 14 bases lying between them. CDR1 is LNHDA and CDR2 is SQIVND in the germline V gene (reference sequence). CDR3 length equals 15 residues. The chain's CDR3 is CASSPGMGPNQPQHF. In nucleotides, the CDR3 is TGTGCCAGTAGTCCGGGGATGGGCCCCAATCAGCCCCAGCATTTT. The complete variable domain, with remaining parts taken from reference TRBV19 and TRBJ1-5, reads DGGITQSPKYLFRKEGQNVTLSCEQNLNHDAMYWYRQDPGQGLRLIYYSQIVNDFQKGDIAEGYSVSREKKESFPLTVTSAQKNPTAFYLCASSPGMGPNQPQHFGDGTRLSIL.

V usage is TRBV5-1 and J usage is TRBJ2-7; a weak D match, TRBD2 (6 bases). This CDR3 contains 14 residues. Germline CDR1 SGHRS, CDR2 YFSETQ. Between the trimmed V and J ends, which lost 4 bases and 3 bases, there was a span of 14 bases. The CDR3 region is CASSETGSLYEQYF. The CDR3 DNA follows: TGCGCCAGCAGCGAAACCGGGAGCCTCTACGAGCAGTACTTC.